The clone carrying this T cell receptor (beta chain) was picked up a small number of times. As yet, its antigen is unknown. Primers: 60 Vbeta forward and 13 Jbeta reverse. Clones were sequenced by immunoSEQ multiplex PCR, and TCRdb holds only the in-frame ones, with some missing. The profile shows approximately 110,000 clones, more than 9.5% of them singletons. This entry comes from a study of cytomegalovirus exposure and HLA in healthy donors. Overall study results and limits: 164 TCR beta chains were listed as cytomegalovirus-associated. Being productive about 87% or about 30% of the time was typical of most TCR beta V segments in an earlier analysis. Reportedly, fewer N-insertions than the roughly 700-donor mean appeared in an Asian-associated ancestry cluster in a later analysis. As immune exposure information, only CMV serostatus was available.

Germline trimming cut 1 base from V and 5 bases from J; bases unmatched to any gene: 8. This CDR3 is built from 15 residues. Germline loops: CDR1 SGHRS, CDR2 YFSETQ. The specimen was PBMCs. This rearrangement joins TRBV5-1 to TRBJ2-7; the match to TRBD2 covers 8 bases. This receptor was obtained from a man aged 40-49 years in good health and CMV-seropositive. The CDR3 DNA reads as TGCGCCAGCAGCTTGTATGCGGGAGGCTACGACGAGCAGTACTTC. Translating it yields CASSLYAGGYDEQYF.